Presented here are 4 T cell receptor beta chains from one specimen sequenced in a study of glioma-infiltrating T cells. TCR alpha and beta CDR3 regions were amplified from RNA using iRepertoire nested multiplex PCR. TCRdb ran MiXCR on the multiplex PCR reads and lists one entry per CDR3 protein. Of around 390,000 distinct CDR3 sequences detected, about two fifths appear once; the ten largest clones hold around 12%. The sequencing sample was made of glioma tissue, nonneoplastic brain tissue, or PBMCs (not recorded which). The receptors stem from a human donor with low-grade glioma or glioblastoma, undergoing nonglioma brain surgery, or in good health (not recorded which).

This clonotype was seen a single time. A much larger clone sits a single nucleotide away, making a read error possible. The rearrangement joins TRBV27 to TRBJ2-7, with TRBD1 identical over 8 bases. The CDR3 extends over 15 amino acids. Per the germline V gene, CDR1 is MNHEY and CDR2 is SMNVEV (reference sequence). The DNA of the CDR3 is TGTGCCAGCAGCGGCACCGGGACAGGACGCTACGAGCAGTGCTTC. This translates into CASSGTGTGRYEQCF.

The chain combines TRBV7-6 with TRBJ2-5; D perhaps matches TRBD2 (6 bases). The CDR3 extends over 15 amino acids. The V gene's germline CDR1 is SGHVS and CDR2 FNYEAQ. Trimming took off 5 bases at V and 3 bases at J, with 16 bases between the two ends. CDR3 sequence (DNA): TGTGCCAGCAGCCCCTCCTCTGGCGGGAAAGAGACCCAGTACTTC. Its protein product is CASSPSSGGKETQYF.

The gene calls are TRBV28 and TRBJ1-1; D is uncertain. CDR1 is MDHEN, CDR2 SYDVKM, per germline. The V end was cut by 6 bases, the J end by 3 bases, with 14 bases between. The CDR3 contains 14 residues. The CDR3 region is CASRLIALYTEAFF. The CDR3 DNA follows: TGTGCCAGCAGACTTATTGCACTATACACTGAAGCTTTCTTT.

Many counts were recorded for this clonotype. The CDR3 spells CASSPGTANSPLHF. The CDR3 DNA is TGTGCCAGCAGTCCTGGGACTGCCAATTCACCCCTCCACTTT. This chain uses TRBV27 with TRBJ1-6; TRBD1 is a possible D gene (5 bases). The germline gives CDR1 MNHEY, CDR2 SMNVEV (reference sequence). The CDR3 contains 14 residues. V lost 5 bases to trimming and J lost 7 bases, with 12 bases between them.